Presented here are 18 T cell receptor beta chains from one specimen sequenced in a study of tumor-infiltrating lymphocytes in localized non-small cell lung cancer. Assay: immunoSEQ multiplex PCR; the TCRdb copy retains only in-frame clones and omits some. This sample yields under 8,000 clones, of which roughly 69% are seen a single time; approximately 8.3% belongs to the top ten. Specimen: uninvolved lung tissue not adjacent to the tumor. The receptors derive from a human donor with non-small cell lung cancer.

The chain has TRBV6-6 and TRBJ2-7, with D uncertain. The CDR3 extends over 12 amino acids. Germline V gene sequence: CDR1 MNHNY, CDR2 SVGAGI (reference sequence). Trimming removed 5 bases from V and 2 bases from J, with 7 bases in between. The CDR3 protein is CASSLSTYEQYF. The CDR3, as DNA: TGTGCCAGCAGTCTTTCAACCTACGAGCAGTACTTC.

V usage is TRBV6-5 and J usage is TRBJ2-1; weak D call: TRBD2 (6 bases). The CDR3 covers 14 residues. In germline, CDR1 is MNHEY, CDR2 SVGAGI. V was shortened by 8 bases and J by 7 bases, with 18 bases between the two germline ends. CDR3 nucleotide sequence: TGTGCCAGCGGCAATGGAGGGCCGTGGAATGAGCAGTTCTTC. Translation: CASGNGGPWNEQFF.

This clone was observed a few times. CDR3 loop: CASSESGQGIEKLFF. The CDR3 region has the DNA TGTGCCAGCAGTGAATCGGGACAGGGAATAGAAAAACTGTTTTTT. The chain combines TRBV2 with TRBJ1-4; 9 nucleotides agree with TRBD1. The length of the CDR3 is 15 residues. Germline CDR1 reads SNHLY; CDR2 reads FYNNEI. V lost 2 bases, J lost 8 bases, and 6 bases stayed unmatched.

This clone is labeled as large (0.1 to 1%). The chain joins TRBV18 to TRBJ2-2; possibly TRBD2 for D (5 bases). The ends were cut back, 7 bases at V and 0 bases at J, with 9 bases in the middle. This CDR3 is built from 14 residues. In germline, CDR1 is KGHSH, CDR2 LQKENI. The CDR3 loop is CASFSGANTGELFF. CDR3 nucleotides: TGTGCCAGCTTCAGCGGAGCGAACACCGGGGAGCTGTTTTTT.

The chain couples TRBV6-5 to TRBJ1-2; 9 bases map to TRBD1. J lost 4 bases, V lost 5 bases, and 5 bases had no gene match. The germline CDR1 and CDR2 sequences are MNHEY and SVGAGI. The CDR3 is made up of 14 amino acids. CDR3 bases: TGTGCCAGCAGTCCCGGGACAGGGTCCTATGGCTACACCTTC. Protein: CASSPGTGSYGYTF.

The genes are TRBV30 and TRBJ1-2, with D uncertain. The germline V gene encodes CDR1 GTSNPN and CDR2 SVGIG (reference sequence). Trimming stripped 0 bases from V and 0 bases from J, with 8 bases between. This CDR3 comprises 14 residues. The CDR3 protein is CAWSVGQANYGYTF. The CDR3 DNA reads TGTGCCTGGAGTGTAGGGCAAGCTAACTATGGCTACACCTTC.

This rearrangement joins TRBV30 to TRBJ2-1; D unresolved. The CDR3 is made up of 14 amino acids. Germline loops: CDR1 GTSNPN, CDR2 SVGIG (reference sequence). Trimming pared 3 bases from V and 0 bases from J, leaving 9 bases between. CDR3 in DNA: TGTGCCTGGAGGCCGTCTAGCTCCTACAATGAGCAGTTCTTC. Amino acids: CAWRPSSSYNEQFF.

DNA for the CDR3: TGCAGCGTTGAATATCCGACCAAGGCCAAAAACATTCAGTACTTC. Translating it yields CSVEYPTKAKNIQYF. The chain combines TRBV29-1 with TRBJ2-4; D is ambiguous. The CDR3 spans 15 residues. Trimming cost V 2 bases and J 1 base, with 12 bases left between them. The V gene's germline CDR1 is SQVTM and CDR2 ANQGSEA.

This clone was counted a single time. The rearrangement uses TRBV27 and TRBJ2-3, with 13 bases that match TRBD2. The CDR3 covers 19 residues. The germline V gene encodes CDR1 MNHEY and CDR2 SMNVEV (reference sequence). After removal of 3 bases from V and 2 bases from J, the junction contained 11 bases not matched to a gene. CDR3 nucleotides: TGTGCCAGCAGTTTGGTGACTAGCGGGAGGTGGAGGGCCACAGATACGCAGTATTTT. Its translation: CASSLVTSGRWRATDTQYF.

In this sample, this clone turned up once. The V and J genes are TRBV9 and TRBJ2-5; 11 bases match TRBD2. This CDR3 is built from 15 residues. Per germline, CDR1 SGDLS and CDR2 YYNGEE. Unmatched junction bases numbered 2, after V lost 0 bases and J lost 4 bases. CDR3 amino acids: CASSVDSGRGETQYF. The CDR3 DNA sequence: TGTGCCAGCAGCGTAGATAGCGGGAGGGGAGAGACCCAGTACTTC.

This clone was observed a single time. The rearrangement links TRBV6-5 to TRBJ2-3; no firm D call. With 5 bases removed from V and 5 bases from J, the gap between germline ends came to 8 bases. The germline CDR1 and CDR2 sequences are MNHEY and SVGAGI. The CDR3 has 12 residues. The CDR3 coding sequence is TGTGCCAGCAGTCGTCGCGGAGATACGCAGTATTTT. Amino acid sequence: CASSRRGDTQYF.

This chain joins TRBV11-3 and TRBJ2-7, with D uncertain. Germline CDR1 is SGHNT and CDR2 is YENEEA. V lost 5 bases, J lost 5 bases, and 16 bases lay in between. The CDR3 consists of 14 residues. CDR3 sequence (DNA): TGTGCCAGCAGCCCACGTAAACCTGGGGACGAGCAGTACTTC. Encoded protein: CASSPRKPGDEQYF.

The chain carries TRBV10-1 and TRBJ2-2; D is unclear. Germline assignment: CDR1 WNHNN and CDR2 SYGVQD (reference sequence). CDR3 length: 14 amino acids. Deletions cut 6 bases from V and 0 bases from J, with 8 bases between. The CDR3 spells CASSQDANTGELFF. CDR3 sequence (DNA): TGCGCCAGCAGCCAAGACGCGAACACCGGGGAGCTGTTTTTT.

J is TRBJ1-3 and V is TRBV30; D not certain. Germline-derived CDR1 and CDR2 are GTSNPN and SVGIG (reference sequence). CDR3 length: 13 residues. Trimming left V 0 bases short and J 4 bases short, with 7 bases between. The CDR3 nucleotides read TGTGCCTGGAGTGTAGCGGCGGGAAACACCATATATTTT. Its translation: CAWSVAAGNTIYF.

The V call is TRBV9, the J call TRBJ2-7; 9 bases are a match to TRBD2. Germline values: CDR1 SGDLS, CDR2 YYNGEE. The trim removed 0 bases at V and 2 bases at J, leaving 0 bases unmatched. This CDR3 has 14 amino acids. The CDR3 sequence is CASSVGGRAYEQYF. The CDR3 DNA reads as TGTGCCAGCAGCGTAGGCGGGAGGGCCTACGAGCAGTACTTC.

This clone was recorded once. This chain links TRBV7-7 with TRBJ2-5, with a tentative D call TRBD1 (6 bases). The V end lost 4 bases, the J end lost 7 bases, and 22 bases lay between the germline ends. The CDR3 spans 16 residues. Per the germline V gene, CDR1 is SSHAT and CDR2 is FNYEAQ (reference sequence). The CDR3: CASSSTGDSARGTQYF. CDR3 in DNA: TGTGCCAGCAGCTCGACAGGAGATTCCGCGAGAGGGACCCAGTACTTC. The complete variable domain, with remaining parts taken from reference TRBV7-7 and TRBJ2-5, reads GAGVSQSPRYKVTKRGQDVTLRCDPISSHATLYWYQQALGQGPEFLTYFNYEAQPDKSGLPSDRFSAERPEGSISTLTIQRTEQRDSAMYRCASSSTGDSARGTQYFGPGTRLLVL.

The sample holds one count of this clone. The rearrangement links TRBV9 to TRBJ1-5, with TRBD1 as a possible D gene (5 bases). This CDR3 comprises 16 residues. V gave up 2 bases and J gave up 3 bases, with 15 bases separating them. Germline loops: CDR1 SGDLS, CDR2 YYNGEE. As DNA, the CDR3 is TGTGCCAGCAGCGTTGGGGGGGACGGACACAATCAGCCCCAGCATTTT. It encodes CASSVGGDGHNQPQHF.

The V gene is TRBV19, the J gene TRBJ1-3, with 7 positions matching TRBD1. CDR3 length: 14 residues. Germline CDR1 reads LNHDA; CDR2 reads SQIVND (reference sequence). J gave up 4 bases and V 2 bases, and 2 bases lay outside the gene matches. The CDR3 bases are TGTGCCAGTAGTATAAGGACAGGCGGAAACACCATATATTTT. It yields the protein CASSIRTGGNTIYF.